The 22 T cell receptor beta chains below were found in one sample sequenced in a study of T cells in Graves' hyperthyroidism and ophthalmopathy. RNA transcripts yielded amplified TCR beta CDR3 regions. HTBI primers were used for first-round RT-PCR of the TCR CDR3. One entry per CDR3 protein results from TCRdb running MiXCR on the multiplex PCR reads. Of 500,000 to 550,000 distinct CDR3 sequences detected, just under 20% appear once; the ten largest clones hold roughly 47%. The sequencing sample was made of blood. These receptors were obtained from a man aged 35-49 years with Graves' ophthalmopathy.

J is TRBJ1-5 and V is TRBV24-1; 10 bases are a match to TRBD1. With 4 bases clipped from V and 4 bases from J, the junction kept 12 bases outside the gene matches. Germline V CDR1 and CDR2: KGHDR, SFDVKD. The CDR3 spans 18 residues. The CDR3 region is CATSDRYQRGQGNQPQHF. CDR3 coding DNA: TGTGCCACCAGTGACCGATACCAGCGGGGACAGGGGAATCAGCCCCAGCATTTT.

This clonotype was counted at least ten times. V gene TRBV2 combines with J gene TRBJ2-3, with 7 bases matching TRBD1. Germline trimming cut 9 bases from V and 3 bases from J; bases unmatched to any gene: 9. The germline CDR1 and CDR2 sequences are SNHLY and FYNNEI. This CDR3 contains 14 residues. Here the CDR3 reads CASDRDSGTDTQYF. The CDR3 nucleotides read TGTGCCAGTGACAGGGATAGTGGTACAGATACGCAGTATTTT.

This clonotype was seen more than once but under ten times. The V gene is TRBV5-5, the J gene TRBJ1-5; 7 bases map to TRBD1. Unmatched junction bases numbered 8, after V lost 4 bases and J lost 4 bases. The CDR3 spans 15 residues. Germline V CDR1 and CDR2: SGHKS, YYEKEE (reference sequence). For the CDR3, the DNA is TGTGCCAGCAGCCTCAGACAGGGAGGGAATCAGCCCCAGCATTTT. Translation: CASSLRQGGNQPQHF.

Many counts were recorded for this clonotype. The rearrangement joins TRBV12-3 or TRBV12-4 to TRBJ2-3; the match to TRBD2 covers 14 bases. The V gene end was trimmed by 3 bases and the J gene end by 5 bases; junction bases not matched to a gene: 4. The CDR3 spans 16 residues. CDR3 in DNA: TGTGCCAGCAGTTTCTTAGGACTAGCGGGAGGAGATACGCAGTATTTT. This gives the protein CASSFLGLAGGDTQYF.

This clonotype has a count of ten or more. The V gene is TRBV20-1, the J gene TRBJ2-5, with a possible D match to TRBD2 (6 bases). This CDR3 has 15 residues. The germline V and J ends were trimmed by 6 bases and 2 bases, with 19 bases remaining between them. In germline, CDR1 is DFQATT, CDR2 SNEGSKA (reference sequence). CDR3 nucleotides: TGCAGTGCCACCCGTAGGTCTAGCGCTCAAGAGACCCAGTACTTC. This codes for CSATRRSSAQETQYF.

Here the CDR3 reads CATSDSPSGGTDTQYF. In nucleotides, the CDR3 is TGTGCCACCAGTGATTCGCCATCAGGGGGCACAGATACGCAGTATTTT. V is TRBV24-1 and J is TRBJ2-3; weak D call: TRBD1 (6 bases). With 2 bases removed from V and 1 base from J, the gap between germline ends came to 12 bases. CDR3 length equals 16 residues. In germline, CDR1 is KGHDR, CDR2 SFDVKD.

This clonotype was picked up a small number of times. The chain combines TRBV28 with TRBJ1-1; D may be TRBD1 (6 bases). This CDR3 spans 16 amino acids. The V and J ends lost 6 bases and 5 bases respectively, with 22 bases between them. Germline loops: CDR1 MDHEN, CDR2 SYDVKM. The DNA of the CDR3 is TGTGCCAGCAGACCCACAATACAGGGTAGTGGAACTGAAGCTTTCTTT. Translated: CASRPTIQGSGTEAFF.

The gene calls are TRBV2 and TRBJ1-5; no definite D call. The germline gives CDR1 SNHLY, CDR2 FYNNEI. V was clipped by 9 bases and J by 5 bases, with 14 bases between them. The CDR3 loop spans 13 amino acids. The CDR3, as DNA: TGTGCCAGTTCAGATGAACCCTATCAGCCCCAGCATTTT. The encoded protein is CASSDEPYQPQHF.

The chain has TRBV7-9 and TRBJ2-1, with 14 bases identical to TRBD2. Losses at the gene ends were 5 bases for V and 7 bases for J; bases not matched to a gene: 13. The CDR3 covers 18 residues. Germline V gene sequence: CDR1 SEHNR, CDR2 FQNEAQ (reference sequence). The CDR3 DNA reads TGTGCCAGCAGCCTGCCCAGCCGACTAGCGGGGGGGCGGAATGAGCAGTTCTTC. It yields the protein CASSLPSRLAGGRNEQFF.

The V and J genes are TRBV6-1 and TRBJ1-1; 8 bases fit TRBD1. CDR1 MNHNS and CDR2 SASEGT come from the germline V gene. Unmatched junction bases numbered 3, after V lost 6 bases and J lost 3 bases. The CDR3 has 13 amino acids. The CDR3 region is CASSKTGDTEAFF. CDR3 DNA: TGTGCCAGCAGCAAGACAGGGGACACTGAAGCTTTCTTT.

This chain uses TRBV5-5 with TRBJ2-1; D is perhaps TRBD1 or TRBD2 (5 bases each). Germline assignment: CDR1 SGHKS and CDR2 YYEKEE (reference sequence). With 1 base removed from V and 9 bases from J, the gap between germline ends came to 23 bases. The CDR3 length is 17 residues. CDR3 nucleotides: TGTGCCAGCAGCTTGCGAGATTGGCCCGAGGGGCTTGCTGAGCAGTTCTTC. This codes for CASSLRDWPEGLAEQFF.

The V and J genes are TRBV29-1 and TRBJ1-2; 7 bases are a match to TRBD1. CDR3 size: 15 residues. V lost 6 bases, J lost 5 bases, and 15 bases stayed unmatched. Germline CDR1 SQVTM, CDR2 ANQGSEA. The CDR3 here is CSVAGGPKEPYGYTF. CDR3 DNA: TGCAGCGTCGCAGGGGGACCCAAAGAGCCTTATGGCTACACCTTC.

This clonotype has at least ten counts. This chain links TRBV12-3 or TRBV12-4 with TRBJ2-1; D may be TRBD1 (6 bases). V lost 7 bases and J lost 10, with 23 bases in between. The CDR3 is 15 residues long. The CDR3 DNA is TGTGCCAGCACCCAAAGAAAGGGCCCAGGGGCCGAGCAGTTCTTC. It yields the protein CASTQRKGPGAEQFF.

In regard to this clonotype: A clone one base away is much larger, so this may be a read error. This chain connects TRBV3-1 to TRBJ2-7, with D possibly TRBD1 on 6 matching bases. In germline, CDR1 is LGHDT, CDR2 YNNKEL (reference sequence). This CDR3 contains 14 residues. In nucleotides, the CDR3 is TGTGCCAACAGCCAACCTTCACAGGGCCACGAGCAGTACTTC. As protein: CANSQPSQGHEQYF.

This clonotype occurred a few times. The chain joins TRBV20-1 to TRBJ2-5; D is unresolved. From germline, CDR1 is DFQATT and CDR2 SNEGSKA (reference sequence). The length of the CDR3 is 13 residues. Trimming left V 3 bases short and J 4 bases short, with 12 bases between. The CDR3 nucleotides read TGCAGTGCTAGGTGGGCGCGAGGAGAGACCCAGTACTTC. Its translation: CSARWARGETQYF.

The CDR3 nucleotides are TGTGCCAGCACCTGGGGCAGGGGGCGCGTTGGCTACACCTTC. Amino acids: CASTWGRGRVGYTF. This chain links TRBV28 with TRBJ1-2, with TRBD1 identical over 8 bases. J lost 7 bases, V lost 7 bases, and 11 bases had no gene match. Germline values: CDR1 MDHEN, CDR2 SYDVKM. The CDR3 spans 14 residues.

The chain couples TRBV7-2 to TRBJ2-1; TRBD2 matches at 8 bases. Trimming took 3 bases from V and 4 from J; bases not matched to a gene: 5. The CDR3 loop spans 15 amino acids. Germline assignment: CDR1 SGHTA and CDR2 FQGNSA. The CDR3 is CASSFSGGGYNEQFF. CDR3 sequence (DNA): TGTGCCAGCAGCTTTTCGGGGGGGGGGTACAATGAGCAGTTCTTC.

This clonotype was seen at least ten times. The V and J genes are TRBV18 and TRBJ2-7, with D hard to call. V lost 2 bases and J 2 bases, leaving 10 bases between the germline ends. This CDR3 is 14 amino acids long. Germline assignment: CDR1 KGHSH and CDR2 LQKENI. This CDR3 is CASSPIAGTYEQYF. The CDR3 bases are TGTGCCAGCTCACCAATAGCCGGAACCTACGAGCAGTACTTC.

This clonotype came up a few times. The gene calls are TRBV7-8 and TRBJ2-1; D remains ambiguous. CDR1 is SGHVS, CDR2 FQNEAQ, per germline. V dropped 3 bases and J dropped 10 bases, with 10 bases sitting between them. This CDR3 comprises 12 residues. CDR3 sequence (DNA): TGTGCCAGCAGCTTTAGTCGCGCGGAGCAGTTCTTC. This gives the protein CASSFSRAEQFF.

This clonotype appeared many times. The chain uses TRBV3-1 and TRBJ1-5; no reliable D call. Trimming shortened V by 3 bases and J by 2 bases, and 2 bases separated the two germline ends. The CDR3 is 12 amino acids. Germline assignment: CDR1 LGHDT and CDR2 YNNKEL (reference sequence). CDR3: CASSQGNQPQHF. CDR3 DNA: TGTGCCAGCAGCCAGGGCAATCAGCCCCAGCATTTT.

The gene calls are TRBV3-1 and TRBJ2-3, with a tentative D call TRBD2 (6 bases). Germline V gene data show CDR1 as LGHDT and CDR2 as YNNKEL (reference sequence). The germline V and J ends were trimmed by 0 bases and 6 bases, with 13 bases remaining between them. The length of the CDR3 is 15 residues. Here the CDR3 DNA reads TGTGCCAGCAGCCAAGAAGGGACTGGTCGGGATACGCAGTATTTT. Residues: CASSQEGTGRDTQYF.

This clonotype was observed a handful of times. The chain combines TRBV28 with TRBJ2-5, with 9 bases lining up with TRBD1. Germline V lookup: CDR1 MDHEN, CDR2 SYDVKM. Trimming removed 5 bases from V and 5 bases from J; junction bases left unmatched: 9. The CDR3 has 15 amino acids. CDR3 loop: CASSAGGQGLETQYF. The CDR3 DNA sequence: TGTGCCAGCAGTGCAGGGGGACAGGGATTGGAGACCCAGTACTTC.